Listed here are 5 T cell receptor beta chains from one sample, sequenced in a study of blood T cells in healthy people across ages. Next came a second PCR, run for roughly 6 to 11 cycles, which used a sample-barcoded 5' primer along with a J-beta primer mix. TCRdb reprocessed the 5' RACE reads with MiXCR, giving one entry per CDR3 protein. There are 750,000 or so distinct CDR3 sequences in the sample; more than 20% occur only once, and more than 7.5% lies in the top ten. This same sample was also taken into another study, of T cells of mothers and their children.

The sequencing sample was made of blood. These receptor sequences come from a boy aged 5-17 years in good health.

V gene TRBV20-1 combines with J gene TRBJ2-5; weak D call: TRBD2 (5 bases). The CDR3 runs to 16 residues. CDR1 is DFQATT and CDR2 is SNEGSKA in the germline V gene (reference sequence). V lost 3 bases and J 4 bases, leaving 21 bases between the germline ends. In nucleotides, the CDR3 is TGCAGTGCTAGCTCGGCCCTAGCCGTGAGAGGAGAGACCCAGTACTTC. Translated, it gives CSASSALAVRGETQYF.

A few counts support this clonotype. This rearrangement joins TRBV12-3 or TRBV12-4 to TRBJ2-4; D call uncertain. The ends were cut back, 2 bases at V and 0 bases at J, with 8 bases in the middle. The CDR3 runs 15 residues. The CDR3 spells CASSLSSVAKNIQYF. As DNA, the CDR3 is TGTGCCAGCAGTTTAAGTTCAGTAGCCAAAAACATTCAGTACTTC.

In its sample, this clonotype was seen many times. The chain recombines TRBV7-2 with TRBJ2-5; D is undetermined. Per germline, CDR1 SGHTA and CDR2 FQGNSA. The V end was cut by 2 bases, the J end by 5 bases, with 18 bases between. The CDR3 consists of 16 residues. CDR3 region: CASSLTPGRLKETQYF. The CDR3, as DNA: TGTGCCAGCAGCTTAACCCCTGGCAGGCTAAAGGAGACCCAGTACTTC.

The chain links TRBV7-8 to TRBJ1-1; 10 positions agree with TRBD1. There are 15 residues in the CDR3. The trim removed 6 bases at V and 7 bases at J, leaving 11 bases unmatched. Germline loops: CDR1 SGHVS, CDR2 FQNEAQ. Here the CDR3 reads CASSGPGQGQGEAFF. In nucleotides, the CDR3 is TGTGCCAGCAGTGGACCGGGACAGGGGCAGGGTGAAGCTTTCTTT.

DNA of the CDR3: TGTGCCAGCAGCTACCCTTATCTCGTCGAGACCCAGTACTTC. Translating gives CASSYPYLVETQYF. V and J are TRBV7-9 and TRBJ2-5; D not certain. The V gene lost 4 bases and the J gene lost 5 bases, with 14 bases spanning the gap. CDR1 is SEHNR, CDR2 FQNEAQ, per germline (reference sequence). This CDR3 contains 14 residues.